The 27 T cell receptor beta chains presented below share a single source sample, sequenced in a study of blood T cell repertoires in COVID-19. Data came from immunoSEQ multiplex PCR; TCRdb stores just in-frame clones and leaves some out. The data contain under 300,000 clones, about 88% of them singletons. Input material: peripheral blood. The source of these receptors is a woman between 65 and 79 years old with COVID-19, enrolled during active disease.

CDR3 DNA: TGTGCCAGCAGCCGACAACTAGGCTCCTACGAGCAGTACTTC. Protein: CASSRQLGSYEQYF. The chain is built from TRBV27 and TRBJ2-7; D perhaps matches TRBD2 (5 bases). The CDR3 runs to 14 residues. V lost 6 bases and J lost 0, with 12 bases in between. CDR1 MNHEY and CDR2 SMNVEV come from the germline V gene (reference sequence).

CDR3 protein: CASRAVGYRDPNYGYTF. CDR3 sequence (DNA): TGTGCCAGCAGGGCCGTAGGCTACAGGGACCCTAACTATGGCTACACCTTC. The J gene is TRBJ1-2, the V gene TRBV27, with a tentative D call TRBD1 (6 bases). Germline V lookup: CDR1 MNHEY, CDR2 SMNVEV (reference sequence). The V end was cut by 6 bases, the J end by 0 bases, with 20 bases between. CDR3 length: 17 amino acids.

The chain couples TRBV4-3 to TRBJ1-2; the D gene is possibly TRBD1 (5 bases). V was cut by 0 bases and J by 4 bases, with 12 bases left in between. CDR3 length: 15 residues. Germline assignment: CDR1 LGHNA and CDR2 YSLEER. CDR3 protein: CASSQDAGLGYGYTF. DNA for the CDR3: TGCGCCAGCAGCCAAGACGCGGGGCTGGGCTATGGCTACACCTTC.

On this clone itself: Different DNA sequences within this sample yield the same CDR3. This rearrangement joins TRBV18 to TRBJ2-7; 9 bases line up with TRBD1. CDR3 length equals 15 residues. Unmatched junction bases numbered 6, after V lost 3 bases and J lost 3 bases. The germline CDR1 and CDR2 sequences are KGHSH and LQKENI. CDR3 sequence reads: CASSPPGQGNYEQYF. CDR3 bases: TGTGCCAGCTCACCCCCGGGACAGGGTAACTACGAGCAGTACTTC.

V gene TRBV6-5 combines with J gene TRBJ2-7; the match to TRBD1 covers 9 bases. CDR1 MNHEY and CDR2 SVGAGI come from the germline V gene. J gave up 2 bases and V 4 bases, and 3 bases lay outside the gene matches. The CDR3 sequence is 14 residues long. The DNA of the CDR3 is TGTGCCAGCAGTTCTCGACAGGGGGCCTACGAGCAGTACTTC. Its protein is CASSSRQGAYEQYF.

This chain joins TRBV18 and TRBJ1-1; D remains unclear. The V end lost 2 bases, the J end lost 1 base, and 11 bases lay between the germline ends. The CDR3 covers 15 residues. The germline V gene has CDR1 KGHSH and CDR2 LQKENI. CDR3 coding DNA: TGTGCCAGCTCACCAGGGCTTTCAGGGAACACTGAAGCTTTCTTT. This sequence encodes CASSPGLSGNTEAFF.

This chain uses TRBV30 with TRBJ1-5; D is undetermined. The CDR3 spans 15 residues. The V end lost 3 bases, the J end lost 0 bases, and 12 bases lay between the germline ends. Germline V gene lookup returns CDR1 GTSNPN and CDR2 SVGIG (reference sequence). CDR3 sequence: CAWRSTENSNQPQHF. CDR3 DNA: TGTGCCTGGAGGTCAACAGAAAATAGCAATCAGCCCCAGCATTTT.

J is TRBJ1-2 and V is TRBV6-5, with 9 nucleotides matching TRBD1. Germline V gene lookup returns CDR1 MNHEY and CDR2 SVGAGI. This CDR3 spans 12 amino acids. V was pared by 4 bases and J by 8 bases, with 2 bases of the junction left unmatched. The CDR3 spells CASSLQGAGYTF. Here the CDR3 DNA reads TGTGCCAGCAGTTTACAGGGGGCCGGCTACACCTTC.

The chain recombines TRBV11-1 with TRBJ2-7; TRBD1 matches at 7 bases. The CDR3 has 15 amino acids. The trim removed 3 bases at V and 4 bases at J, leaving 9 bases unmatched. Germline values: CDR1 SGHAT, CDR2 FQDESV (reference sequence). Written as DNA, the CDR3 is TGTGCCAGCAGCTTGGGGACAGAAAGTTTTTACGAGCAGTACTTC. Encoded protein: CASSLGTESFYEQYF.

CDR3 DNA: TGTGCCAGCAGCCCCGGGACAGGGAAATACGAGCAGTACTTC. This gives the protein CASSPGTGKYEQYF. The genes are TRBV3-1 (or the pseudogene TRBV3-2) and TRBJ2-7; 9 positions match TRBD1. With V trimmed by 4 bases and J by 4 bases, 5 bases remained unmatched. The CDR3 loop spans 14 amino acids. CDR1 is LGHDT and CDR2 is YNNKEL in the germline V gene (reference sequence).

V is TRBV6-1 and J is TRBJ1-5; 7 bases are a match to TRBD1. Germline V gene sequence: CDR1 MNHNS, CDR2 SASEGT. Trimming removed 3 bases from V and 5 bases from J; junction bases left unmatched: 4. The CDR3 loop spans 14 amino acids. The CDR3 reads CASSEDRTYQPQHF. CDR3 nucleotides: TGTGCCAGCAGTGAGGACAGGACCTATCAGCCCCAGCATTTT.

This clone was found a few times. This chain connects TRBV7-2 to TRBJ2-1, with D unclear. The CDR3 sequence is 13 residues long. Germline CDR1 SGHTA, CDR2 FQGNSA. Trimming left V 4 bases short and J 5 bases short, with 9 bases between. The CDR3 is CASSSPPNNEQFF. The CDR3 bases are TGTGCCAGCAGCTCCCCCCCAAACAATGAGCAGTTCTTC.

The chain is built from TRBV6-1 and TRBJ1-5; 7 bases match TRBD1. The junction had 9 bases not matched to a gene; V was cut back by 3 bases and J by 1 base. The CDR3 contains 17 residues. In germline, CDR1 is MNHNS, CDR2 SASEGT. The CDR3 sequence: CASSDKRGRVSNQPQHF. CDR3 coding DNA: TGTGCCAGCAGTGACAAAAGGGGGCGCGTGAGCAATCAGCCCCAGCATTTT.

The CDR3 loop reads CASSIRGREGKNIQYF. The CDR3 region has the DNA TGTGCCAGTAGTATCAGAGGGAGGGAGGGTAAAAACATTCAGTACTTC. The chain combines TRBV19 with TRBJ2-4, with 7 bases fitting TRBD2. Germline CDR1 reads LNHDA; CDR2 reads SQIVND (reference sequence). This CDR3 comprises 16 residues. After removal of 3 bases from V and 4 bases from J, the junction contained 9 bases not matched to a gene.

The rearrangement uses TRBV6-2 or TRBV6-3 and TRBJ2-6; TRBD1 is a possible D gene (6 bases). Trimming shortened V by 2 bases and J by 3 bases, and 8 bases separated the two germline ends. There are 15 residues in the CDR3. Germline lookup yields CDR1 MNHEY and CDR2 SVGEGT. In DNA, the CDR3 is TGTGCCAGCAGTTACAGGGGGAGTGGGGCCAACGTCCTGACTTTC. Its translation: CASSYRGSGANVLTF.

The chain joins TRBV24-1 to TRBJ2-5; TRBD1 aligns across 7 bases. The V gene end was trimmed by 4 bases and the J gene end by 5 bases; junction bases not matched to a gene: 6. The CDR3 consists of 14 residues. Germline-derived CDR1 and CDR2 are KGHDR and SFDVKD. CDR3 sequence: CATSDTTGRETQYF. CDR3 bases: TGTGCCACCAGTGACACGACAGGGCGGGAGACCCAGTACTTC.

This CDR3 reads CASSPGTGSYNEQFF. The CDR3 DNA reads as TGTGCCAGCTCACCCGGGACAGGCTCCTACAATGAGCAGTTCTTC. This chain connects TRBV18 to TRBJ2-1, with 8 bases aligning to TRBD1. Trimming removed 3 bases from V and 0 bases from J; junction bases left unmatched: 1. Germline loops: CDR1 KGHSH, CDR2 LQKENI. There are 15 residues in the CDR3.

This chain links TRBV5-1 with TRBJ2-5; 11 bases align to TRBD1. J gave up 4 bases and V 7 bases, and 0 bases lay outside the gene matches. The CDR3 length is 12 residues. Per germline, CDR1 SGHRS and CDR2 YFSETQ. This CDR3 is CASGTGGETQYF. In DNA form, the CDR3 reads TGCGCCAGCGGGACAGGGGGAGAGACCCAGTACTTC.

This clone was seen more than once but under ten times. V gene TRBV5-4 combines with J gene TRBJ2-3, with TRBD2 matching over 7 bases. Germline CDR1 SGHNT, CDR2 YYREEE (reference sequence). This CDR3 is 15 amino acids long. The V gene end was trimmed by 1 base and the J gene end by 4 bases; junction bases not matched to a gene: 6. CDR3 in DNA: TGTGCCAGCAGCTTGTTAGGACTAGTGGCAGATACGCAGTATTTT. Protein sequence: CASSLLGLVADTQYF. The full variable domain, with the rest looked up from reference TRBV5-4 and TRBJ2-3, is ETGVTQSPTHLIKTRGQQVTLRCSSQSGHNTVSWYQQALGQGPQFIFQYYREEENGRGNFPPRFSGLQFPNYSSELNVNALELDDSALYLCASSLLGLVADTQYFGPGTRLTVL.

The V gene is TRBV13, the J gene TRBJ1-1; 7 positions agree with TRBD1. Unmatched junction bases numbered 3, after V lost 4 bases and J lost 4 bases. The CDR3 loop spans 13 amino acids. Germline V lookup: CDR1 PRHDT, CDR2 FYEKMQ (reference sequence). CDR3 in DNA: TGTGCCAGCAGCTCACAGGGGCCCACTGAAGCTTTCTTT. Translated: CASSSQGPTEAFF.

The chain carries TRBV5-1 and TRBJ1-6; possibly TRBD1 for D (5 bases). The CDR3 runs to 14 residues. Germline CDR1 SGHRS, CDR2 YFSETQ. The V end was cut by 0 bases, the J end by 8 bases, with 9 bases between. The CDR3 protein is CASSLAREDSPLHF. The CDR3 nucleotides are TGCGCCAGCAGCTTGGCCAGGGAGGATTCACCCCTCCACTTT.

The chain has TRBV20-1 and TRBJ1-5; a weak D match, TRBD1 (6 bases). V was pared by 3 bases and J by 5 bases, with 14 bases between. The germline gives CDR1 DFQATT, CDR2 SNEGSKA (reference sequence). This CDR3 is 14 amino acids long. The CDR3 DNA sequence: TGCAGTGCTAGTTTGGGGGGGCTTGATCAGCCCCAGCATTTT. As protein: CSASLGGLDQPQHF.

The rearrangement joins TRBV5-1 to TRBJ1-4, with a weak D call TRBD1 (6 bases). The V and J ends lost 5 bases and 2 bases respectively, with 13 bases between them. This CDR3 region has 15 residues. Germline CDR1 reads SGHRS; CDR2 reads YFSETQ. The CDR3 nucleotides are TGCGCCAGCAGGGAACGGGGGGCGACTAATGAAAAACTGTTTTTT. Protein product: CASRERGATNEKLFF.

The genes are TRBV19 and TRBJ2-1, with 9 bases matching TRBD1. Looked up from germline, CDR1 is LNHDA and CDR2 is SQIVND (reference sequence). The CDR3 covers 17 residues. Unmatched junction bases numbered 9, after V lost 2 bases and J lost 4 bases. CDR3 sequence: CASSIIKTGGGYNEQFF. CDR3 bases: TGTGCCAGTAGTATAATCAAGACAGGGGGTGGGTACAATGAGCAGTTCTTC.

The rearrangement uses TRBV29-1 and TRBJ2-3; TRBD2 might be the D (6 bases). V was pared by 3 bases and J by 5 bases, with 9 bases between. Per germline, CDR1 SQVTM and CDR2 ANQGSEA. The CDR3 is made up of 12 amino acids. CDR3 sequence: CSVDGGVDTQYF. As DNA, the CDR3 is TGCAGCGTTGACGGGGGAGTAGATACGCAGTATTTT.

V usage is TRBV2 and J usage is TRBJ2-1, with D perhaps TRBD1 (5 bases). The CDR3 loop spans 14 amino acids. Germline V gene sequence: CDR1 SNHLY, CDR2 FYNNEI. V gave up 2 bases and J gave up 7 bases, with 12 bases separating them. The CDR3 nucleotides are TGTGCCAGCAGTGAAAACAGGATAGGGAATGAGCAGTTCTTC. The encoded protein is CASSENRIGNEQFF.

The chain recombines TRBV5-1 with TRBJ2-7; 10 bases match TRBD1. The length of the CDR3 is 17 residues. Trimming cost V 4 bases and J 5 bases; bases outside gene matches: 15. Germline-derived CDR1 and CDR2 are SGHRS and YFSETQ. CDR3 DNA sequence: TGCGCCAGCAGCCTTTTGTCTATCCGGGACAGGGGCCACGAGCAGTACTTC. Translated: CASSLLSIRDRGHEQYF.